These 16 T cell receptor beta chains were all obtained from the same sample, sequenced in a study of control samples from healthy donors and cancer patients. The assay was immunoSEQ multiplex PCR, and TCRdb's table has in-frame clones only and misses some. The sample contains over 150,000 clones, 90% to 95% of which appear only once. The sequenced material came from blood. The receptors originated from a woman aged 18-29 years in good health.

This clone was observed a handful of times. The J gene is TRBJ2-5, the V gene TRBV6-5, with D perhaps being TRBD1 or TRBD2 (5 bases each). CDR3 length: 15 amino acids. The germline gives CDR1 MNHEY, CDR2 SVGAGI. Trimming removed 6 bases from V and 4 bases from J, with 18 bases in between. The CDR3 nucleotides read TGTGCCAGCAGAATATCCGGGACGCCCAGAGAGACCCAGTACTTC. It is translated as CASRISGTPRETQYF.

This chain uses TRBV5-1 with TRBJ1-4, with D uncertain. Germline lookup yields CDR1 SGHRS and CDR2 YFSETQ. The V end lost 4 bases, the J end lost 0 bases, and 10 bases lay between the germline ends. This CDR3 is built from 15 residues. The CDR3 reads CASSIDGATNEKLFF. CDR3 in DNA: TGCGCCAGCAGCATTGACGGTGCAACTAATGAAAAACTGTTTTTT. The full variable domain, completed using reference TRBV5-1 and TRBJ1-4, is KAGVTQTPRYLIKTRGQQVTLSCSPISGHRSVSWYQQTPGQGLQFLFEYFSETQRNKGNFPGRFSGRQFSNSRSEMNVSTLELGDSALYLCASSIDGATNEKLFFGSGTQLSVL.

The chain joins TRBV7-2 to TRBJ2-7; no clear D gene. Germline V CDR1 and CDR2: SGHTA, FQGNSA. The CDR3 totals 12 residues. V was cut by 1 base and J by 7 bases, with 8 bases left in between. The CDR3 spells CASSLVFGEQYF. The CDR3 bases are TGTGCCAGCAGCTTAGTCTTTGGTGAGCAGTACTTC.

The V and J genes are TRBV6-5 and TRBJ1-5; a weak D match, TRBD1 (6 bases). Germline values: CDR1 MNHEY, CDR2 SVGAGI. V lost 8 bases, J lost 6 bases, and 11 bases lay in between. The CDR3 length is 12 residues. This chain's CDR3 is CASWGAAQPQHF. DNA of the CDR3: TGTGCCAGCTGGGGGGCGGCTCAGCCCCAGCATTTT.

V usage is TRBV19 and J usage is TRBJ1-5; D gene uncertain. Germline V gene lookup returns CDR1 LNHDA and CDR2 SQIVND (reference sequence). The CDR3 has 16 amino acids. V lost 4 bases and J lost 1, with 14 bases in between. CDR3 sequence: CASSRDIEWSNQPQHF. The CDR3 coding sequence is TGTGCCAGTAGTAGAGACATCGAGTGGAGCAATCAGCCCCAGCATTTT.

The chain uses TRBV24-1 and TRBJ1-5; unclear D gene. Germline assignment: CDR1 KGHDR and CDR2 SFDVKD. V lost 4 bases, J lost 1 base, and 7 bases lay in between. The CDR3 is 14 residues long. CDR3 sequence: CATSDYDSNQPQHF. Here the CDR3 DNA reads TGTGCCACCAGTGACTACGACAGCAATCAGCCCCAGCATTTT.

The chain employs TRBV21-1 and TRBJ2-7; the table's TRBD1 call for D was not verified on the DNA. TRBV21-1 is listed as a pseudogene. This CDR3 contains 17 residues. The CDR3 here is CASSINPGDRGILEQYF. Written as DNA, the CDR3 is TGTGCCAGCAGCATCAACCCGGGGGACAGGGGGATTCTCGAGCAGTACTTC.

The CDR3 loop reads CSVFGYGYTF. Written as DNA, the CDR3 is TGCAGTGTATTCGGCTATGGCTACACCTTC. The rearrangement joins TRBV20-1 to TRBJ1-2; no definite D call. Per germline, CDR1 DFQATT and CDR2 SNEGSKA (reference sequence). The CDR3 contains 10 residues. Deletions cut 7 bases from V and 4 bases from J, with 7 bases between.

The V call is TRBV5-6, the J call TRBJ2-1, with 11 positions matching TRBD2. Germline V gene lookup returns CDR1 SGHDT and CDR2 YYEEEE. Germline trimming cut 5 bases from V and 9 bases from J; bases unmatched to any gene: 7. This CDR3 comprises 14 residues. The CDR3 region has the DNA TGTGCCAGCAGGAGTAGCGGGAGGGCCATTGAGCAGTTCTTC. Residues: CASRSSGRAIEQFF. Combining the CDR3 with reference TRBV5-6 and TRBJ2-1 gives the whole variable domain DAGVTQSPTHLIKTRGQQVTLRCSPKSGHDTVSWYQQALGQGPQFIFQYYEEEERQRGNFPDRFSGHQFPNYSSELNVNALLLGDSALYLCASRSSGRAIEQFFGPGTRLTVL.

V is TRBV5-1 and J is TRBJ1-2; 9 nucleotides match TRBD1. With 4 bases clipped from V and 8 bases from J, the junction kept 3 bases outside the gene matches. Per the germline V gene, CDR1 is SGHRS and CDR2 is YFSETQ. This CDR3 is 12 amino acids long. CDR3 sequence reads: CASSRTGEGYTF. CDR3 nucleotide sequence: TGCGCCAGCAGCCGGACAGGGGAAGGCTACACCTTC.

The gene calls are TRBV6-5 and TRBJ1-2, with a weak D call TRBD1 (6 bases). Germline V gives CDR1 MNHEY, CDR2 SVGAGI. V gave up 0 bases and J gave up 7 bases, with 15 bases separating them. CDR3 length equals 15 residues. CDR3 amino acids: CASSYSKGEYGGYTF. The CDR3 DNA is TGTGCCAGCAGTTACTCCAAGGGGGAGTACGGTGGCTACACCTTC.

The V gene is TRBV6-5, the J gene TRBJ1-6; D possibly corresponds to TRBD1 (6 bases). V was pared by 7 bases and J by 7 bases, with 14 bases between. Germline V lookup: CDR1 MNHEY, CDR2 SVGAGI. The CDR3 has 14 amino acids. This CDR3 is CASTYGGANSPLHF. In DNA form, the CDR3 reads TGTGCCAGCACCTACGGGGGGGCAAATTCACCCCTCCACTTT.

CDR3 loop: CSVEAGGVYGYTF. The CDR3 nucleotides are TGCAGCGTTGAAGCCGGGGGGGTGTATGGCTACACCTTC. The V call is TRBV29-1, the J call TRBJ1-2; maybe TRBD1 (5 bases). Germline CDR1 reads SQVTM; CDR2 reads ANQGSEA. CDR3 length: 13 residues. V shed 1 base and J shed 5 bases, with 11 bases lying between them.

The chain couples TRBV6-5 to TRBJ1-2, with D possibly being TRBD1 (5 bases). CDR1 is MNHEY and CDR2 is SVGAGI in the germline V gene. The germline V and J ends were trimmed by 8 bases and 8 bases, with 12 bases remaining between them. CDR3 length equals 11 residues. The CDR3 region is CASAGPRGYTF. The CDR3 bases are TGTGCCAGCGCAGGGCCCCGGGGCTACACCTTC.

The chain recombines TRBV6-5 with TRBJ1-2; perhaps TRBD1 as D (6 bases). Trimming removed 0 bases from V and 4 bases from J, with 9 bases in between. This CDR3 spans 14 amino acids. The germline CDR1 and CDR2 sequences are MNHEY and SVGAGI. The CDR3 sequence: CASSYSRTAYGYTF. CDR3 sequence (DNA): TGTGCCAGCAGTTACTCCCGGACAGCCTATGGCTACACCTTC.

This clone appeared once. The CDR3 reads CASSLPTGGPETQYF. For the CDR3, the DNA is TGTGCCAGCAGCTTACCTACGGGGGGGCCCGAGACCCAGTACTTC. The chain employs TRBV7-6 and TRBJ2-5; TRBD2 agrees at 8 bases. V lost 2 bases and J lost 5; bases outside the gene matches: 7. Germline V CDR1 and CDR2: SGHVS, FNYEAQ. The CDR3 length is 15 residues.